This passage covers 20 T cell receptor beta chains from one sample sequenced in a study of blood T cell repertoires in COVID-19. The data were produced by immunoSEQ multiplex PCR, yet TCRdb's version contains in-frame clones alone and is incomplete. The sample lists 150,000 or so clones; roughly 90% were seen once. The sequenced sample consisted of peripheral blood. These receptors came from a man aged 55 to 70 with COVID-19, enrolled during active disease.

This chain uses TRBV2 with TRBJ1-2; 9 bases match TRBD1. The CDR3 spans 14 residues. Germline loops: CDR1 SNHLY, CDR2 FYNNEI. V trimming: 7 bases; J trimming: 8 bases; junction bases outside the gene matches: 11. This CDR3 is CASTREQGALGYTF. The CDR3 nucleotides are TGTGCCAGCACTCGGGAACAGGGGGCTTTGGGCTACACCTTC.

In nucleotides, the CDR3 is TGTGCCAGCAGCCGTCCGGGCGGGGAGCTGTTTTTT. Its protein product is CASSRPGGELFF. J is TRBJ2-2 and V is TRBV7-2, with D hard to call. Trimming pared 5 bases from V and 7 bases from J, leaving 8 bases between. CDR3 length equals 12 residues. Germline-derived CDR1 and CDR2 are SGHTA and FQGNSA.

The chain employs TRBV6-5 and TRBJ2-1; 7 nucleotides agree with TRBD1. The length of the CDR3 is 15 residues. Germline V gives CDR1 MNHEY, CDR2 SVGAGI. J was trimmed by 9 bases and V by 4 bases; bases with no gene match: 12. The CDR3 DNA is TGTGCCAGCAGTTCCACCGACACAGGGGTGAGTGAGCAGTTCTTC. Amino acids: CASSSTDTGVSEQFF.

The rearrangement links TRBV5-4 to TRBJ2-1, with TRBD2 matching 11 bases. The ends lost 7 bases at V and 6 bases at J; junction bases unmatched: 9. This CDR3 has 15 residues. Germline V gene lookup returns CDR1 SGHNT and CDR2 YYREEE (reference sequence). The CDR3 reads CASRLAGGRSNEQFF. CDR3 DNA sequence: TGTGCCAGCCGCCTAGCGGGGGGCCGTAGCAATGAGCAGTTCTTC.

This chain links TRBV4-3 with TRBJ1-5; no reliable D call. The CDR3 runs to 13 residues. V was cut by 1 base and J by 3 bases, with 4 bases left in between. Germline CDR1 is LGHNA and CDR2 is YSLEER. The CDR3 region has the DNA TGCGCCAGCAGCCAAGGCGCCAATCAGCCCCAGCATTTT. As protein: CASSQGANQPQHF.

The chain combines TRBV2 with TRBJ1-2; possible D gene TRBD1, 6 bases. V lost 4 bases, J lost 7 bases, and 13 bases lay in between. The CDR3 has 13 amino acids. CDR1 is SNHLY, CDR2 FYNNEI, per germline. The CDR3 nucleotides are TGTGCCAGCAGTGTCACGGGGGGCCGTGGCTACACCTTC. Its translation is CASSVTGGRGYTF. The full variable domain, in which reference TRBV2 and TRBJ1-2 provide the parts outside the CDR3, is EPEVTQTPSHQVTQMGQEVILRCVPISNHLYFYWYRQILGQKVEFLVSFYNNEISEKSEIFDDQFSVERPDGSNFTLKIRSTKLEDSAMYFCASSVTGGRGYTFGSGTRLTVV.

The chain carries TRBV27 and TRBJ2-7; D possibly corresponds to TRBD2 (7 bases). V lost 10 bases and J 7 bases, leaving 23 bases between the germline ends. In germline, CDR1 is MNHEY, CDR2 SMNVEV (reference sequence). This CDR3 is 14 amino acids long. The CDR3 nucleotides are TGTGCCACCATGGGGCGGGGGCTTACAGGGGAGCAGTACTTC. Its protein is CATMGRGLTGEQYF.

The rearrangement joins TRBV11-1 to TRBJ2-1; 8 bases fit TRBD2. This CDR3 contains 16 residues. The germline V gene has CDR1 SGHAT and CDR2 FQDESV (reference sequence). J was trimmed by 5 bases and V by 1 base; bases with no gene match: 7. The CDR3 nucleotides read TGTGCCAGCAGCTTAGGGGGGACTAGAGCTAACAATGAGCAGTTCTTC. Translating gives CASSLGGTRANNEQFF.

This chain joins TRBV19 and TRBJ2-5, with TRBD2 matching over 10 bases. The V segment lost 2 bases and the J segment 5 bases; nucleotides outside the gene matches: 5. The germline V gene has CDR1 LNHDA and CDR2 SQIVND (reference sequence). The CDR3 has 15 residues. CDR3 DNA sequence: TGTGCCAGTAGTATAATTAGCGGGGGGAGTGAGACCCAGTACTTC. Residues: CASSIISGGSETQYF.

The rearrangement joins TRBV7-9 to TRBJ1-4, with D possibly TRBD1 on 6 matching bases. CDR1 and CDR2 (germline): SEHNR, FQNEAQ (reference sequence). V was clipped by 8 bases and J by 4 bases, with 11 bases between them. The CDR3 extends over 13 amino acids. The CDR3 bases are TGTGCCAGCCAGCAGGGGTTTAATGAAAAACTGTTTTTT. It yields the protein CASQQGFNEKLFF.

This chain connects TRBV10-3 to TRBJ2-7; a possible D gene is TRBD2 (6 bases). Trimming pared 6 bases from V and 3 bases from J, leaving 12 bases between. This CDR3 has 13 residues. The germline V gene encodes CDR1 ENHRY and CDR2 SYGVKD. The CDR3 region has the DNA TGTGCCATCAGGGAGGTGGGGGGCTACGAGCAGTACTTC. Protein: CAIREVGGYEQYF.

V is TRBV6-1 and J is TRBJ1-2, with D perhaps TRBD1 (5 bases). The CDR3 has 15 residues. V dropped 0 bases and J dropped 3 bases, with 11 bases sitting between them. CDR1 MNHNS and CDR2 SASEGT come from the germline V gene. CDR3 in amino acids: CASSEAAEGYYGYTF. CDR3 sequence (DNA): TGTGCCAGCAGTGAAGCGGCGGAGGGGTACTATGGCTACACCTTC.

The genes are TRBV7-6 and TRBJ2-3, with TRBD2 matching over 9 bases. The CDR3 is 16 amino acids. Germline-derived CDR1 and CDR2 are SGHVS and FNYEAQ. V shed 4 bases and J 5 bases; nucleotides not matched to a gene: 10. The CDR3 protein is CASSSIGGGAVDTQYF. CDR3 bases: TGTGCCAGCAGCTCCATCGGCGGGGGGGCCGTAGATACGCAGTATTTT.

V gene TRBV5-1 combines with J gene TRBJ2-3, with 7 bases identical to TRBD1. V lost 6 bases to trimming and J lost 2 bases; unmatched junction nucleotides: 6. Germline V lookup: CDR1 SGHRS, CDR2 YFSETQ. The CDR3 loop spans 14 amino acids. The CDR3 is CASTHGTATDTQYF. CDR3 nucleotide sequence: TGCGCCAGCACCCACGGGACAGCCACAGATACGCAGTATTTT.

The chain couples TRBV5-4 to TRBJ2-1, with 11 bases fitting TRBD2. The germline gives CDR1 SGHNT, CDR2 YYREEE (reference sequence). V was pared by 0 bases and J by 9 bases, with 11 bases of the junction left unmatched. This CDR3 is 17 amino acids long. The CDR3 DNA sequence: TGTGCCAGCAGCTTGGCCCTTATAGCGGGGGGGCCGGGTGAGCAGTTCTTC. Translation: CASSLALIAGGPGEQFF.

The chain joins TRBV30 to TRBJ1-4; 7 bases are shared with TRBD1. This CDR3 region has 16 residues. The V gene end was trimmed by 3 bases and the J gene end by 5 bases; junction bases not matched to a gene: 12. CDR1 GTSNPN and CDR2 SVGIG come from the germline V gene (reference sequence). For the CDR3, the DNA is TGTGCCTGGAGAAATTACTGGGACAGCCAAAATGAAAAACTGTTTTTT. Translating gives CAWRNYWDSQNEKLFF.

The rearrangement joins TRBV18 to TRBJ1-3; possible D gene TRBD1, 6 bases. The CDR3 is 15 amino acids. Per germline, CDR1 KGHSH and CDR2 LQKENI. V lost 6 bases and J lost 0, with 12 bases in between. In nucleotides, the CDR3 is TGTGCCAGCTCCCCAGGGGCCTACTCTGGAAACACCATATATTTT. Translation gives CASSPGAYSGNTIYF.

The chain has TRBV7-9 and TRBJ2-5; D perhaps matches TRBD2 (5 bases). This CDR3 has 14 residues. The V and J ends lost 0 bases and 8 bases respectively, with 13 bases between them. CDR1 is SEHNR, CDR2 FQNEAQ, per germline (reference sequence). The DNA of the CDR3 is TGTGCCAGCAGCTTAGCGGAGACTACCAGAACCCAGTACTTC. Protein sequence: CASSLAETTRTQYF.

The CDR3 sequence is CASSADNSPLHF. CDR3 DNA: TGTGCCAGCAGCGCCGATAATTCACCCCTCCACTTT. This sequence joins TRBV9 and TRBJ1-6; the D is unclear. CDR1 and CDR2 (germline): SGDLS, YYNGEE. Trimming shortened V by 3 bases and J by 5 bases, and 3 bases separated the two germline ends. The CDR3 is 12 amino acids.

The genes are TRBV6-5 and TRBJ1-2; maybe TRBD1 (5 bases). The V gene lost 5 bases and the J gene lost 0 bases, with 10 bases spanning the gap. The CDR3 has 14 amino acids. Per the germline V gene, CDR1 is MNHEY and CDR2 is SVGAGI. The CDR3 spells CASSTTGPNYGYTF. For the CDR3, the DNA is TGTGCCAGCAGTACTACAGGTCCTAACTATGGCTACACCTTC.